One sample yielded the 13 T cell receptor beta chains listed below, sequenced in a study of T cell changes during pregnancy in multiple sclerosis. Profiling relied on immunoSEQ multiplex PCR, and the TCRdb table lists in-frame clones only, not all of them. The table includes roughly 51,000 clones, approximately 90% detected once. The specimen was CD4+ T cells from peripheral blood mononuclear cells, collected after pregnancy. These receptors all stem from a female donor in good health, enrolled as a control in a pregnancy study.

The rearrangement joins TRBV7-8 to TRBJ1-6; a weak D match, TRBD1 (5 bases). The germline V gene encodes CDR1 SGHVS and CDR2 FQNEAQ. The CDR3 totals 15 residues. V was cut by 1 base and J by 6 bases, with 10 bases left in between. The CDR3 DNA is TGTGCCAGCAGCTTAGTGGGGGGTCTTAATTCACCCCTCCACTTT. It is translated as CASSLVGGLNSPLHF.

The chain is built from TRBV4-2 and TRBJ2-5; possibly TRBD2 for D (6 bases). CDR1 and CDR2 (germline): LGHNA, YNFKEQ. This CDR3 is built from 15 residues. V lost 11 bases to trimming and J lost 4 bases, with 23 bases between them. The CDR3 DNA sequence: TGTGCCTTTCATCCCACGGGGGACTTAGGAGAGACCCAGTACTTC. It codes for CAFHPTGDLGETQYF.

The rearrangement uses TRBV7-2 and TRBJ1-2, with TRBD1 identical over 8 bases. This CDR3 contains 15 residues. Germline-derived CDR1 and CDR2 are SGHTA and FQGNSA. V shed 5 bases and J 2 bases; nucleotides not matched to a gene: 7. The CDR3 DNA is TGTGCCAGCAGCCTAGGGACAGGCACAAACTATGGCTACACCTTC. Encoded protein: CASSLGTGTNYGYTF.

The chain links TRBV2 to TRBJ2-5; a weak D match, TRBD2 (6 bases). The CDR3 runs 13 residues. With 6 bases removed from V and 5 bases from J, the gap between germline ends came to 13 bases. Germline CDR1 reads SNHLY; CDR2 reads FYNNEI. The CDR3 DNA sequence: TGTGCCAGCAGCCCCCGGGGGAGGGAGACCCAGTACTTC. Its translation is CASSPRGRETQYF. Variable domain in full (rest from reference TRBV2 and TRBJ2-5): EPEVTQTPSHQVTQMGQEVILRCVPISNHLYFYWYRQILGQKVEFLVSFYNNEISEKSEIFDDQFSVERPDGSNFTLKIRSTKLEDSAMYFCASSPRGRETQYFGPGTRLLVL.

The chain combines TRBV5-6 with TRBJ1-2; 10 bases agree with TRBD1. CDR1 is SGHDT, CDR2 YYEEEE, per germline. This CDR3 is built from 16 residues. Germline trimming cut 4 bases from V and 2 bases from J; bases unmatched to any gene: 8. The CDR3 bases are TGTGCCAGCAGCCCGGGACAGGGGAAAAGAAACTATGGCTACACCTTC. It encodes CASSPGQGKRNYGYTF.

The J gene is TRBJ2-5, the V gene TRBV7-9, with D hard to call. CDR1 is SEHNR, CDR2 FQNEAQ, per germline (reference sequence). The CDR3 sequence is 14 residues long. V was shortened by 1 base and J by 3 bases, with 9 bases between the two germline ends. CDR3 sequence (DNA): TGTGCCAGCAGCTTAGGTTCTCGGGAAGAGACCCAGTACTTC. Residues: CASSLGSREETQYF.

The genes are TRBV29-1 and TRBJ1-5; 12 bases map to TRBD1. Losses at the gene ends were 4 bases for V and 2 bases for J; bases not matched to a gene: 9. The germline gives CDR1 SQVTM, CDR2 ANQGSEA. The CDR3 is 17 amino acids. In DNA form, the CDR3 reads TGCAGCGTTGCCGGGACAGGGGGCGCAGGAGGCAATCAGCCCCAGCATTTT. Protein sequence: CSVAGTGGAGGNQPQHF.

The chain employs TRBV2 and TRBJ1-5, with 8 bases identical to TRBD1. The CDR3 sequence is 13 residues long. V lost 6 bases, J lost 4 bases, and 2 bases stayed unmatched. Per the germline V gene, CDR1 is SNHLY and CDR2 is FYNNEI. The CDR3 DNA is TGTGCCAGCAGGACAGGGGAAAATCAGCCCCAGCATTTT. It translates to CASRTGENQPQHF.

V is TRBV30 and J is TRBJ1-1; 9 bases match TRBD1. The CDR3 has 15 residues. From germline, CDR1 is GTSNPN and CDR2 SVGIG (reference sequence). The V and J ends lost 6 bases and 6 bases, in that order; junction bases with no gene match: 14. The CDR3 loop reads CACRRQGGGRAEAFF. Written as DNA, the CDR3 is TGTGCCTGTCGCCGACAGGGGGGGGGCCGGGCTGAAGCTTTCTTT.

The chain links TRBV6-5 to TRBJ1-1; 7 positions match TRBD1. The CDR3 contains 15 residues. V was pared by 7 bases and J by 8 bases, with 16 bases of the junction left unmatched. Germline loops: CDR1 MNHEY, CDR2 SVGAGI. This CDR3 is CASTFSNRGASEAFF. The CDR3 DNA reads TGTGCCAGCACCTTTTCGAACAGGGGCGCCTCGGAAGCTTTCTTT.

The chain links TRBV6-6 to TRBJ2-1, with D perhaps TRBD2 (6 bases). The CDR3 is made up of 16 amino acids. Per the germline V gene, CDR1 is MNHNY and CDR2 is SVGAGI (reference sequence). Trimming cost V 7 bases and J 4 bases, with 20 bases left between them. The DNA of the CDR3 is TGTGCCAGCATGGCGGGGCCCCAGATTCTTTACAATGAGCAGTTCTTC. It is translated as CASMAGPQILYNEQFF.

This chain joins TRBV29-1 and TRBJ2-5; perhaps TRBD2 as D (6 bases). Germline V CDR1 and CDR2: SQVTM, ANQGSEA. V lost 7 bases, J lost 5 bases, and 14 bases lay in between. The CDR3 consists of 12 residues. As DNA, the CDR3 is TGCAGCGCCGAGGGACTTCGGGAGACCCAGTACTTC. This encodes CSAEGLRETQYF.

CDR3 sequence: CASSYTGTSERYEQYF. CDR3 nucleotides: TGTGCCAGCAGCTACACCGGGACTAGCGAGAGGTACGAGCAGTACTTC. The rearrangement uses TRBV5-4 and TRBJ2-7; 10 bases line up with TRBD2. The J segment lost 4 bases and the V segment lost 3 bases, leaving 10 bases of the junction unmatched. This CDR3 spans 16 amino acids. Germline V CDR1 and CDR2: SGHNT, YYREEE (reference sequence).